By share, the clone carrying this TCR gamma chain counts as large. Within the sample, other DNA sequences also encode this same CDR3. The CDR3 totals 16 residues. The V segment lost 0 bases and the J segment 7 bases; nucleotides outside the gene matches: 3. From germline, CDR1 is GITISATS and CDR2 ISYDGTV (reference sequence). These data originate in a study of gamma-delta chains in newborns, infants, children. As for the study in general: Microbial exposure reportedly drives polyclonal innate γδ T cell expansion after birth.

TCRdb re-called the reads using CATT. The profile covers approximately 870 gamma-chain clones, with about 2.5% appearing a single time and 20% to 25% taken by the ten largest. Sequenced sample: blood. The chain recombines TRGV9 with TRGJP. The sequence came from a child who was a newborn, infant or young child, either healthy, febrile or measles-vaccinated (not recorded which). CDR3 amino acids: CALWEVGELGKKIKVF. The CDR3 DNA sequence: TGTGCCTTGTGGGAGGTGGGGGAGTTGGGCAAAAAAATCAAGGTATTT.